The sequence of this T cell receptor beta chain was determined in a study of graft-versus-host responses after intestinal transplantation. As for the study in general: Transplantation in recipients was multivisceral, liver-intestinal, or isolated intestinal. Anti-thymocyte globulin was used for induction in all recipients, who then took tacrolimus and steroids for approximately 3 years.

Notes on this clone: Antigen specificity is unknown.

This CDR3 comprises 14 residues. Looked up from germline, CDR1 is ENHRY and CDR2 is SYGVKD. V lost 3 bases and J 0 bases, leaving 9 bases between the germline ends. Measured with immunoSEQ multiplex PCR; TCRdb has only the in-frame clones, and not every one. This table holds tens of thousands of clones, approximately 92% found once. Study results and caveats: Analysis identified GvH clones in recipient marrow, with some appearing first in ileum or blood. Circulating GvH clone levels at their peak were associated with HvG declines (early post-transplant).

The receptor was derived from a human donor who received an intestinal transplant. The chain joins TRBV10-3 to TRBJ2-7; D remains ambiguous. The sequencing used unstimulated CD4+ T cells sorted from spleen or lymph node cells, collected before intestinal transplant. The CDR3 loop is CAISDRSSSYEQYF. Written as DNA, the CDR3 is TGTGCCATCAGTGATCGTAGCAGCTCCTACGAGCAGTACTTC.